This paragraph covers one TCR beta chain sequence. The sample comes from a study of blood T cell repertoires in COVID-19. Overall study context: The analysed material was cDNA or gDNA that came from T cells, B-cell-depleted T cells, or PBMCs.

TCRdb's table, derived via immunoSEQ multiplex PCR, lists solely in-frame clones and lacks some. This sample yields about 44,000 clones, of which 80% to 95% are seen a single time; approximately 12% belongs to the top ten. Germline V gene data show CDR1 as KGHSH and CDR2 as LQKENI. The CDR3 spans 13 residues. The germline V and J ends were trimmed by 3 bases and 6 bases, with 8 bases remaining between them. Sequencing was done on a sample of peripheral blood. This chain connects TRBV18 to TRBJ1-4; D is uncertain. The TCR originated in a human donor in a cohort sampled during active COVID-19. The CDR3 is CASSPRLDEKLFF. The CDR3 DNA reads as TGTGCCAGCTCACCGCGCCTGGATGAAAAACTGTTTTTT.